The clone carrying this T cell receptor beta chain was observed a few times. Its antigen is as yet unknown. The record originates from a study of blood T cells in healthy people across ages. The study, taken as a whole, reports: It was not known whether donors were CMV positive (a possible confounder of expanded clonotype changes). Both naive CD4+ cell counts and diversity were greater in long-lived donors than in aged donors.

Extractions gave at least 5 micrograms of total RNA per sample. PCR was performed a second time for roughly 7 to 11 cycles using a sample-barcoded 5' primer and a J-beta primer mix. A template-switch adaptor that had 12 random nucleotides put a tag on each cDNA molecule. TCRdb used MiXCR to reprocess the 5' RACE reads, holding one entry per CDR3 protein. The sample lists 1.5 million to 2 million distinct CDR3 sequences, approximately 50% occurring once. This TCR derives from a woman in her thirties or forties in good health. Sequenced material: blood.

The CDR3 spells CSAVVNEQFF. The CDR3 nucleotides read TGCAGCGCCGTTGTTAATGAGCAGTTCTTC. The chain recombines TRBV29-1 with TRBJ2-1; D is uncertain. Trimming took off 7 bases at V and 7 bases at J, with 8 bases between the two ends. The CDR3 is 10 amino acids. CDR1 is SQVTM, CDR2 ANQGSEA, per germline.